This TCR beta chain was profiled in a study of blood T cell repertoires in COVID-19. The wider study: The United States, Italy and Spain provided the acute and convalescent COVID-19 samples.

In the original processing: It was from reference gene primer amplification that nucleated cell counts were estimated. Profiled with immunoSEQ multiplex PCR; TCRdb holds only in-frame clones, not every one. The V and J calls and clone size were taken over from that table, and D and trimming were inferred from the DNA. The sample shows more than 35,000 clones, over 80% of them seen only once. Trimming removed 4 bases from V and 4 bases from J; junction bases left unmatched: 7. CDR3 length: 15 amino acids. CDR1 SGHVS and CDR2 FQNEAQ come from the germline V gene. Sequencing was carried out using peripheral blood. The chain joins TRBV7-8 to TRBJ1-3; 7 bases are shared with TRBD1. This clonotype originated in a woman older than 75 with acute or convalescent COVID-19. The CDR3, as DNA: TGTGCCAGCAGCTCGTTTCCGGGACAGGGAAACACCATATATTTT. Amino acids: CASSSFPGQGNTIYF. The variable domain in full, completed from reference TRBV7-8 and TRBJ1-3, reads GAGVSQSPRYKVAKRGQDVALRCDPISGHVSLFWYQQALGQGPEFLTYFQNEAQLDKSGLPSDRFFAERPEGSVSTLKIQRTQQEDSAVYLCASSSFPGQGNTIYFGEGSWLTVV.